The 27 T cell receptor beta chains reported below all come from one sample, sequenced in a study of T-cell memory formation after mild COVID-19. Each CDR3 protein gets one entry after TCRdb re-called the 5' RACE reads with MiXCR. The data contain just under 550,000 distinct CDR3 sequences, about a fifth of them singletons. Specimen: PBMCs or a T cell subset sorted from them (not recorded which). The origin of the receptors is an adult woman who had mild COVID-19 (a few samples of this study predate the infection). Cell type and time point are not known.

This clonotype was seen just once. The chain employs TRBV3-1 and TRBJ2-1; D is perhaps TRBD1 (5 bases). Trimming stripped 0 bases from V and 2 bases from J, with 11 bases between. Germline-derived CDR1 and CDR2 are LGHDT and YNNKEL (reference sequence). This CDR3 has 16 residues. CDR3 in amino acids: CASSQEGLVPYNEQFF. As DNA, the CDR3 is TGTGCCAGCAGCCAAGAGGGGCTAGTTCCCTACAATGAGCAGTTCTTC.

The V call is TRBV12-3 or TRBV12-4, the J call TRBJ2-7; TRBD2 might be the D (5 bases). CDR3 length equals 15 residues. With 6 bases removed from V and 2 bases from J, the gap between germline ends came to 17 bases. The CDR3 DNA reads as TGTGCCAGCAGGGAAGAGGGTTGGGGAACCTACGAGCAGTACTTC. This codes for CASREEGWGTYEQYF.

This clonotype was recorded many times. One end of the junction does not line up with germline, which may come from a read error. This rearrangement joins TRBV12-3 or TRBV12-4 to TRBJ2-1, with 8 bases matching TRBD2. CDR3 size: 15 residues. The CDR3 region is CASSIAGWTYNEQFF. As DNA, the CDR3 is TGTGCCAGCAGTATAGCGGGATGGACCTACAATGAGCAGTTCTTC.

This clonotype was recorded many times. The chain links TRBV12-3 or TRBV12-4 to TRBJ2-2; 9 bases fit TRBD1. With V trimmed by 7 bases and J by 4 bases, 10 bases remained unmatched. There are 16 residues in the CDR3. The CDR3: CASIDSGTGSTGELFF. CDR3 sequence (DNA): TGTGCCAGCATCGACTCCGGGACAGGGTCCACCGGGGAGCTGTTTTTT.

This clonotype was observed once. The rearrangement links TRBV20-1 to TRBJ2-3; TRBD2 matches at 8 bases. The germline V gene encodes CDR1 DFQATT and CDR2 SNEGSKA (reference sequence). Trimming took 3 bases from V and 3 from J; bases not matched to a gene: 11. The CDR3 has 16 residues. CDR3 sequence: CSARRESGSRTDTQYF. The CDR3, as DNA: TGCAGTGCTAGGAGGGAGAGCGGGAGTAGGACAGATACGCAGTATTTT.

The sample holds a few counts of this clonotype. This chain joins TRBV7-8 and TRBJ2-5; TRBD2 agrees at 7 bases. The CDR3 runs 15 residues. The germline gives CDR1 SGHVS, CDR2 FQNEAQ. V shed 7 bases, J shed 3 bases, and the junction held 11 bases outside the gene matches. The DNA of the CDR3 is TGTGCCAGCACCATTGGTGGCGGGAGTGAAGAGACCCAGTACTTC. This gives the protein CASTIGGGSEETQYF.

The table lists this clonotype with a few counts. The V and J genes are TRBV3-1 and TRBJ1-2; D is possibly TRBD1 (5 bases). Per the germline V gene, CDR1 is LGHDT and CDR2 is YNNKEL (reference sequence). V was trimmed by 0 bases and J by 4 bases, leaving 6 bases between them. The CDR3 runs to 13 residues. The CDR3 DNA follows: TGTGCCAGCAGCCAAGACGGGGCCTATGGCTACACCTTC. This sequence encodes CASSQDGAYGYTF.

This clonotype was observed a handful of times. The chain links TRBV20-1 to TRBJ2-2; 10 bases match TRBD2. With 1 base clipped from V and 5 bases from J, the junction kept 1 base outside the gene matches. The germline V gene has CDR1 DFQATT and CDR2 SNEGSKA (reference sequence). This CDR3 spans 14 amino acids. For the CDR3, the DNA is TGCAGTGCTAGAGCTAGCGGGAGAACCGGGGAGCTGTTTTTT. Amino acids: CSARASGRTGELFF.

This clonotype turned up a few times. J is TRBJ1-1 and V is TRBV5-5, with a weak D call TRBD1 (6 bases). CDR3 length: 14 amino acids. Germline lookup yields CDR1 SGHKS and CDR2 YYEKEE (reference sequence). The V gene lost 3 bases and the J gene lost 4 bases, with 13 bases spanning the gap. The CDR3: CASSSKQGGTEAFF. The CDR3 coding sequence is TGTGCCAGCAGCTCTAAACAGGGAGGCACTGAAGCTTTCTTT.

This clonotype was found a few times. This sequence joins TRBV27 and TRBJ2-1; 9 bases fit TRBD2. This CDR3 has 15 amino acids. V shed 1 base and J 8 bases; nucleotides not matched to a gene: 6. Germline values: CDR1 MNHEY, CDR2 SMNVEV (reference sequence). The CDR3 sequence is CASSLWSAGGYEQFF. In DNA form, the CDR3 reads TGTGCCAGCAGTTTATGGTCTGCGGGGGGGTATGAGCAGTTCTTC.

This CDR3 reads CASSDSGTGELFF. The CDR3 coding sequence is TGTGCCAGCAGTGACTCAGGGACCGGGGAGCTGTTTTTT. The V gene is TRBV6-4, the J gene TRBJ2-2, with D unresolved. CDR1 is MRHNA and CDR2 is SNTAGT in the germline V gene. The CDR3 extends over 13 amino acids. V gave up 0 bases and J gave up 5 bases, with 4 bases separating them.

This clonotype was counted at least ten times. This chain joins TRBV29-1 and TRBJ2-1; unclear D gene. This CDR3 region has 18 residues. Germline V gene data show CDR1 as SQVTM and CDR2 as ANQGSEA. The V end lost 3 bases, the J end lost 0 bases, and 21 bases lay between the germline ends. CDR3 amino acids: CSVEASRASLSSYNEQFF. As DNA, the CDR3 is TGCAGCGTTGAGGCCTCCCGTGCATCCCTGAGCTCCTACAATGAGCAGTTCTTC.

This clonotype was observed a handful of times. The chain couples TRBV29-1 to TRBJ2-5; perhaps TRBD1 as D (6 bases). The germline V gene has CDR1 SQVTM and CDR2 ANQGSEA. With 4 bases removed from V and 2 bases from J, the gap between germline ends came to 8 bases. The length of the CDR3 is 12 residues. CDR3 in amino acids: CSVAQGQETQYF. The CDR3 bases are TGCAGCGTTGCCCAGGGGCAAGAGACCCAGTACTTC.

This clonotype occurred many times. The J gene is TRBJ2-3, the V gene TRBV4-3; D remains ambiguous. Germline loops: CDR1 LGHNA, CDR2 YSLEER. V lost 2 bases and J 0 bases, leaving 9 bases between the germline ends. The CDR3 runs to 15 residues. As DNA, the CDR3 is TGCGCCAGCAGCCAAAGTTTCGAAAGCACAGATACGCAGTATTTT. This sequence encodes CASSQSFESTDTQYF.

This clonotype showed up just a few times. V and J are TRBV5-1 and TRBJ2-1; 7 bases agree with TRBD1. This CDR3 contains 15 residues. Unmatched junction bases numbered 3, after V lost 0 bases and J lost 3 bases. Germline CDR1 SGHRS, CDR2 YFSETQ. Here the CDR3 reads CASSLADRVYNEQFF. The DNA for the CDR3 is TGCGCCAGCAGCTTGGCCGACAGGGTCTACAATGAGCAGTTCTTC.

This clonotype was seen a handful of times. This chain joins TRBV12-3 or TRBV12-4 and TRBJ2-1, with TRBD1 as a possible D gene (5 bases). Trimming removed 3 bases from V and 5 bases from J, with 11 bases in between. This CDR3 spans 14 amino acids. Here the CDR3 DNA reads TGTGCCAGCAGTTTCACAGGTCGGGACAATGAGCAGTTCTTC. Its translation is CASSFTGRDNEQFF.

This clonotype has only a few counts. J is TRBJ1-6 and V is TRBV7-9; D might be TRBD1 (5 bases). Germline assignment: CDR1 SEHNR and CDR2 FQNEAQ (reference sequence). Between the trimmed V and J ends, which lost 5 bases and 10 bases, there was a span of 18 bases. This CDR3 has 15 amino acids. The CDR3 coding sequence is TGTGCCAGCAGCCCCTACATGGCGGGGCGGTCACCCCTCCACTTT. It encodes CASSPYMAGRSPLHF.

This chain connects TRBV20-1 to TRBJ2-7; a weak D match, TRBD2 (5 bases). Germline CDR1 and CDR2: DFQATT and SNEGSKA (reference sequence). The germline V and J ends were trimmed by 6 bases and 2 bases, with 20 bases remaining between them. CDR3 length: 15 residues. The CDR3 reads CSATARTGNTYEQYF. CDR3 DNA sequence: TGCAGTGCCACCGCGCGTACGGGAAACACCTACGAGCAGTACTTC.

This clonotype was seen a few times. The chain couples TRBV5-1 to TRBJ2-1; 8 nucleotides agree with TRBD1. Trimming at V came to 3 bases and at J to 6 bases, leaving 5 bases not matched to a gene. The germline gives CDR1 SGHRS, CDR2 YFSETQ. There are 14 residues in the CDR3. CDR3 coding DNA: TGCGCCAGCAGCTACCTAACAGGGGGCAATGAGCAGTTCTTC. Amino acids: CASSYLTGGNEQFF.

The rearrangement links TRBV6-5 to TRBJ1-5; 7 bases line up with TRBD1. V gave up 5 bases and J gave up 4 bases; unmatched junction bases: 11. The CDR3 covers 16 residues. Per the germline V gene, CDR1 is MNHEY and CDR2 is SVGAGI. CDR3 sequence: CASSAIGTALNQPQHF. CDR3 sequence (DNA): TGTGCCAGCAGTGCCATTGGGACAGCGCTAAATCAGCCCCAGCATTTT.

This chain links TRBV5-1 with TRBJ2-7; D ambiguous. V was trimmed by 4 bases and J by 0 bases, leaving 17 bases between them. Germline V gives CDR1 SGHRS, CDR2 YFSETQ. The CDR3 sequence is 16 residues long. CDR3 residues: CASSLQSEWPSYEQYF. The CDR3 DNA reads TGCGCCAGCAGCCTGCAAAGCGAGTGGCCCTCCTACGAGCAGTACTTC.

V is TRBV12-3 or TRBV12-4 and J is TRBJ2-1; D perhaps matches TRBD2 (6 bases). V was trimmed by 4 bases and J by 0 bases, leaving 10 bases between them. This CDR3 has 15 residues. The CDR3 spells CASSSGDLSYNEQFF. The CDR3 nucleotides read TGTGCCAGCAGTTCGGGGGACCTCTCCTACAATGAGCAGTTCTTC.

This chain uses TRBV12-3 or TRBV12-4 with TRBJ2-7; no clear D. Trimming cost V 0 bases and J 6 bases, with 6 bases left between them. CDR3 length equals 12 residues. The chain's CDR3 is CASSLATAEQYF. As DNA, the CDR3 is TGTGCCAGCAGTTTAGCTACCGCCGAGCAGTACTTC.

The CDR3 is CASSLGDSELLYGYTF. The CDR3 DNA is TGTGCCAGCAGCTTAGGGGACAGCGAGCTTCTATATGGCTACACCTTC. This sequence joins TRBV7-9 and TRBJ1-2; 7 nucleotides agree with TRBD1. J lost 5 bases, V lost 1 base, and 10 bases had no gene match. The CDR3 has 16 residues. Germline V gives CDR1 SEHNR, CDR2 FQNEAQ (reference sequence). The variable domain in full, with the rest retrieved from reference TRBV7-9 and TRBJ1-2, is DTGVSQNPRHKITKRGQNVTFRCDPISEHNRLYWYRQTLGQGPEFLTYFQNEAQLEKSRLLSDRFSAERPKGSFSTLEIQRTEQGDSAMYLCASSLGDSELLYGYTFGSGTRLTVV.

CDR3 nucleotides: TGCAGTGCTAGAGGGGTAGCGGGGGCCTCCTACGAGCAGTACTTC. Amino acid sequence: CSARGVAGASYEQYF. V gene TRBV20-1 combines with J gene TRBJ2-7, with TRBD2 identical over 9 bases. The length of the CDR3 is 15 residues. Unmatched junction bases numbered 4, after V lost 1 base and J lost 0 bases. CDR1 and CDR2 from the germline V gene are DFQATT and SNEGSKA (reference sequence).

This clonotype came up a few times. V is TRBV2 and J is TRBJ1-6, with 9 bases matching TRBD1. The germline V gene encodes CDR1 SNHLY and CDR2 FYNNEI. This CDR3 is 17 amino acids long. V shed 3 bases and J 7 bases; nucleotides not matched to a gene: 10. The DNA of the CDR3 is TGTGCCAGCAGTGACTATGATTTCGGGACAGGGAATTCACCCCTCCACTTT. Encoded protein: CASSDYDFGTGNSPLHF. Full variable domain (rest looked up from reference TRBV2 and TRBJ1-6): EPEVTQTPSHQVTQMGQEVILRCVPISNHLYFYWYRQILGQKVEFLVSFYNNEISEKSEIFDDQFSVERPDGSNFTLKIRSTKLEDSAMYFCASSDYDFGTGNSPLHFGNGTRLTVT.

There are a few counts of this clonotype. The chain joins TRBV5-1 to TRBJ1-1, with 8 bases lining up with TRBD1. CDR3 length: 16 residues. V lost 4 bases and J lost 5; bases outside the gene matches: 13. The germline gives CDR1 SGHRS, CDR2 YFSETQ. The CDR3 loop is CASSHGQGHAGTEAFF. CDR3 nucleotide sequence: TGCGCCAGCAGCCACGGACAGGGCCACGCCGGGACTGAAGCTTTCTTT.